Below are 28 T cell receptor beta chains sequenced from a single sample in a study of T-cell reconstitution after alpha-beta-depleted transplantation in children. A library of TCRbeta sequences, prepared with unique molecular identifiers, was generated. TCRdb independently ran MiXCR on the PCR reads; one entry per CDR3 protein. The table lists 250,000 to 400,000 distinct CDR3 sequences, around 20% of them singletons. The material sequenced was PBMCs, mostly from graft donor cells, taken 180 days after TCRalphabeta/CD19-depleted stem cell transplant. The source is a male patient under 18 who had a stem cell transplant for acute lymphoblastic leukemia, so the T cells may come from the graft donor.

CDR3 nucleotide sequence: TGTGCCAGCAGCGTAGAGGGGGATGCATACAATGAGCAGTTCTTC. Residues: CASSVEGDAYNEQFF. V gene TRBV9 combines with J gene TRBJ2-1; D is possibly TRBD1 (6 bases). Germline V gene data show CDR1 as SGDLS and CDR2 as YYNGEE. Deletions cut 0 bases from V and 4 bases from J, with 11 bases between. The CDR3 runs 15 residues. The whole variable domain, filled in from reference TRBV9 and TRBJ2-1, reads DSGVTQTPKHLITATGQRVTLRCSPRSGDLSVYWYQQSLDQGLQFLIQYYNGEERAKGNILERFSAQQFPDLHSELNLSSLELGDSALYFCASSVEGDAYNEQFFGPGTRLTVL.

This clonotype was counted only a few times. The V gene is TRBV3-1, the J gene TRBJ2-3; D call uncertain. CDR3 length: 14 residues. Germline values: CDR1 LGHDT, CDR2 YNNKEL (reference sequence). Trimming removed 3 bases at V and 6 bases at J, with 13 bases between. This CDR3 reads CASSQRTNGDTQYF. The CDR3 region has the DNA TGTGCCAGCAGCCAGCGGACCAACGGGGATACGCAGTATTTT.

This clonotype turned up a few times. The rearrangement uses TRBV12-3 or TRBV12-4 and TRBJ2-7; 8 bases are a match to TRBD1. This CDR3 has 14 residues. Losses at the gene ends were 6 bases for V and 5 bases for J; bases not matched to a gene: 9. CDR3 coding DNA: TGTGCCAGCAGCTACGCACAGGGGGGCCACGAGCAGTACTTC. Translating it yields CASSYAQGGHEQYF.

The chain has TRBV5-1 and TRBJ2-7, with D unresolved. Trimming pared 3 bases from V and 4 bases from J, leaving 11 bases between. The CDR3 covers 13 residues. Germline loops: CDR1 SGHRS, CDR2 YFSETQ. CDR3 in amino acids: CASSSPAHYEQYF. The CDR3 DNA reads TGCGCCAGCAGCTCCCCAGCGCATTACGAGCAGTACTTC.

This clonotype was counted a few times. The chain carries TRBV7-8 and TRBJ2-3; unclear D gene. Germline V CDR1 and CDR2: SGHVS, FQNEAQ. The V gene lost 4 bases and the J gene lost 0 bases, with 8 bases spanning the gap. The CDR3 has 14 amino acids. CDR3 nucleotide sequence: TGTGCCAGCAGCTGGGCGTCTAGCACAGATACGCAGTATTTT. Translated: CASSWASSTDTQYF.

The V gene is TRBV5-1, the J gene TRBJ1-1, with D uncertain. The CDR3 loop spans 13 amino acids. The germline V and J ends were trimmed by 0 bases and 7 bases, with 10 bases remaining between them. CDR1 and CDR2 (germline): SGHRS, YFSETQ. DNA for the CDR3: TGCGCCAGCAGCTTGGGAGGTAGGCTTGAAGCTTTCTTT. Translation: CASSLGGRLEAFF.

There are a few counts of this clonotype. The V call is TRBV4-1, the J call TRBJ2-1, with TRBD2 identical over 14 bases. The CDR3 is 15 residues long. Looked up from germline, CDR1 is MGHRA and CDR2 is YSYEKL. V lost 5 bases to trimming and J lost 7 bases; unmatched junction nucleotides: 4. The CDR3 loop is CASSGRLAGGNEQFF. As DNA, the CDR3 is TGCGCCAGCAGCGGCCGACTAGCGGGAGGGAATGAGCAGTTCTTC.

This chain joins TRBV4-1 and TRBJ1-2; D remains ambiguous. Trimming cost V 0 bases and J 8 bases, with 25 bases left between them. The CDR3 covers 18 residues. Germline V gene data show CDR1 as MGHRA and CDR2 as YSYEKL. The CDR3 DNA reads TGCGCCAGCAGCCAAGATTCGGTGGAGGACCATATACTACAGGGCTACACCTTC. Its protein is CASSQDSVEDHILQGYTF.

The rearrangement uses TRBV5-1 and TRBJ1-2; D not certain. The CDR3 is 14 residues long. Germline CDR1 is SGHRS and CDR2 is YFSETQ. V was pared by 4 bases and J by 2 bases, with 12 bases between. As DNA, the CDR3 is TGCGCCAGCAGCCCTCCGATCATAAACTATGGCTACACCTTC. Protein sequence: CASSPPIINYGYTF.

The chain has TRBV4-2 and TRBJ2-6; 7 bases agree with TRBD1. CDR3 length: 18 amino acids. Germline CDR1 is LGHNA and CDR2 is YNFKEQ. The V gene end was trimmed by 2 bases and the J gene end by 0 bases; junction bases not matched to a gene: 7. The CDR3 reads CASSQRPGQSSGANVLTF. The CDR3 DNA follows: TGTGCCAGCAGCCAAAGGCCGGGACAGAGCTCTGGGGCCAACGTCCTGACTTTC.

In this sample, this clonotype turned up a few times. The chain has TRBV20-1 and TRBJ2-7; TRBD2 matches at 8 bases. Germline V gives CDR1 DFQATT, CDR2 SNEGSKA (reference sequence). CDR3 length equals 13 residues. V was clipped by 3 bases and J by 5 bases; unmatched bases: 6. As DNA, the CDR3 is TGCAGTGCTAGTTCCGGGAGGGCCAACGAGCAGTACTTC. This sequence encodes CSASSGRANEQYF.

The chain joins TRBV20-1 to TRBJ2-1; TRBD2 aligns across 14 bases. The V segment lost 0 bases and the J segment 2 bases; nucleotides outside the gene matches: 12. CDR3 length equals 20 residues. Germline assignment: CDR1 DFQATT and CDR2 SNEGSKA (reference sequence). The CDR3 spells CSARDMLGLAGVMAYNEQFF. In DNA, the CDR3 is TGCAGTGCTAGAGATATGCTGGGACTAGCGGGAGTGATGGCCTACAATGAGCAGTTCTTC.

This clonotype was picked up many times. This chain connects TRBV12-3 or TRBV12-4 to TRBJ2-7; TRBD2 matches at 10 bases. The CDR3 extends over 14 amino acids. Trimming cost V 6 bases and J 7 bases; bases outside gene matches: 9. The CDR3 DNA is TGTGCCAGCAGCCTAGCGGGAGTGAGGGCGGAGCAGTACTTC. Translating gives CASSLAGVRAEQYF.

The chain recombines TRBV7-9 with TRBJ2-7; the match to TRBD1 covers 7 bases. Germline CDR1 is SEHNR and CDR2 is FQNEAQ (reference sequence). This CDR3 comprises 14 residues. Unmatched junction bases numbered 1, after V lost 2 bases and J lost 0 bases. In DNA form, the CDR3 reads TGTGCCAGCAGCTTACCAGGGGGCTCCTACGAGCAGTACTTC. Amino acid sequence: CASSLPGGSYEQYF.

The chain has TRBV5-8 and TRBJ1-2, with 12 bases fitting TRBD1. The CDR3 totals 14 residues. Germline lookup yields CDR1 SGHTS and CDR2 YDEGEE. The trim removed 4 bases at V and 7 bases at J, leaving 5 bases unmatched. The chain's CDR3 is CASSLGQGAGGYTF. In DNA, the CDR3 is TGTGCCAGCAGCCTGGGACAGGGGGCAGGTGGCTACACCTTC. The entire variable domain, with the rest obtained from reference TRBV5-8 and TRBJ1-2, is as follows: EAGVTQSPTHLIKTRGQQATLRCSPISGHTSVYWYQQALGLGLQFLLWYDEGEERNRGNFPPRFSGRQFPNYSSELNVNALELEDSALYLCASSLGQGAGGYTFGSGTRLTVV.

V gene TRBV18 combines with J gene TRBJ2-1; 14 positions agree with TRBD2. The CDR3 loop spans 16 amino acids. The germline V gene has CDR1 KGHSH and CDR2 LQKENI. Unmatched junction bases numbered 7, after V lost 3 bases and J lost 9 bases. The CDR3 DNA is TGTGCCAGCTCACCGGGACTAGCGGGAGTCTATCGTGAGCAGTTCTTC. Protein product: CASSPGLAGVYREQFF.

This clonotype showed up just a few times. The chain is built from TRBV15 and TRBJ2-3; 7 nucleotides line up with TRBD2. The CDR3 covers 14 residues. V shed 1 base and J 4 bases; nucleotides not matched to a gene: 2. Germline CDR1 reads LNHNV; CDR2 reads YYDKDF (reference sequence). DNA for the CDR3: TGTGCCACCAGCAGAGTGGGGGGGGCAGATACGCAGTATTTT. As protein: CATSRVGGADTQYF.

This clonotype has a handful of counts. V is TRBV7-9 and J is TRBJ1-1; 8 bases are shared with TRBD1. V trimming: 5 bases; J trimming: 8 bases; junction bases outside the gene matches: 1. Germline CDR1 reads SEHNR; CDR2 reads FQNEAQ (reference sequence). The CDR3 contains 11 residues. DNA of the CDR3: TGTGCCAGCAGCAGGGACAGGGAAGCTTTCTTT. The encoded protein is CASSRDREAFF.

The V call is TRBV4-2, the J call TRBJ1-3; no reliable D call. The CDR3 sequence is 16 residues long. Per the germline V gene, CDR1 is LGHNA and CDR2 is YNFKEQ. Trimming removed 0 bases from V and 1 base from J, with 10 bases in between. CDR3 sequence (DNA): TGTGCCAGCAGCCAAGAAACCAGACCTTCTGGAAACACCATATATTTT. It codes for CASSQETRPSGNTIYF.

The V call is TRBV11-2, the J call TRBJ2-5; D is perhaps TRBD1 (5 bases). CDR3 length: 16 amino acids. With 5 bases removed from V and 1 base from J, the gap between germline ends came to 17 bases. CDR1 SGHAT and CDR2 FQNNGV come from the germline V gene. CDR3 sequence: CASSPGSVGFQETQYF. The CDR3 DNA sequence: TGTGCCAGCAGCCCAGGGTCTGTGGGGTTCCAAGAGACCCAGTACTTC.

The CDR3 is CASSVLGDYGYTF. Written as DNA, the CDR3 is TGTGCCAGCAGCGTTCTGGGGGACTATGGCTACACCTTC. V and J are TRBV9 and TRBJ1-2; weak D call: TRBD1 (5 bases). This CDR3 is built from 13 residues. V lost 2 bases to trimming and J lost 3 bases, with 8 bases between them. The germline gives CDR1 SGDLS, CDR2 YYNGEE.

A few counts support this clonotype. The J gene is TRBJ2-4, the V gene TRBV15; unclear D gene. CDR1 is LNHNV, CDR2 YYDKDF, per germline (reference sequence). V gave up 5 bases and J gave up 8 bases, with 7 bases separating them. The CDR3 is made up of 11 amino acids. CDR3 DNA sequence: TGTGCCACCAGCCGAGTGGACATTCAGTACTTC. It codes for CATSRVDIQYF.

The table lists this clonotype with a few counts. This chain connects TRBV12-3 or TRBV12-4 to TRBJ2-2, with a weak D call TRBD2 (6 bases). Trimming removed 3 bases from V and 3 bases from J, with 11 bases in between. This CDR3 is 15 amino acids long. The CDR3 DNA sequence: TGTGCCAGCAGTTTCGAAGGGAGGTACACCGGGGAGCTGTTTTTT. Amino acid sequence: CASSFEGRYTGELFF.

This clonotype appeared once. The CDR3 loop is CATSSGVQETQYF. For the CDR3, the DNA is TGTGCCACCAGCAGCGGGGTTCAAGAGACCCAGTACTTC. The chain links TRBV15 to TRBJ2-5; D might be TRBD2 (5 bases). The CDR3 is 13 residues long. Trimming took 3 bases from V and 2 from J, leaving 7 bases between them. CDR1 LNHNV and CDR2 YYDKDF come from the germline V gene (reference sequence).

This clonotype was picked up a small number of times. The CDR3 bases are TGCAGTGCTAGACAGCCCCTCGCGAATCAGCCCCAGCATTTT. This gives the protein CSARQPLANQPQHF. V usage is TRBV20-1 and J usage is TRBJ1-5, with D hard to call. Trimming cost V 2 bases and J 4 bases, with 12 bases left between them. The germline V gene has CDR1 DFQATT and CDR2 SNEGSKA (reference sequence). This CDR3 is built from 14 residues.

The chain is built from TRBV12-3 or TRBV12-4 and TRBJ1-2, with TRBD1 as a possible D gene (5 bases). V was cut by 5 bases and J by 4 bases, with 11 bases left in between. There are 13 residues in the CDR3. The CDR3 nucleotides are TGTGCCAGCAGTCACCCAGGGTCCTATGGCTACACCTTC. This translates into CASSHPGSYGYTF.

This clonotype was observed a few times. The V gene is TRBV27, the J gene TRBJ2-1; D may be TRBD1 (6 bases). V was cut by 7 bases and J by 0 bases, with 13 bases left in between. CDR1 is MNHEY and CDR2 is SMNVEV in the germline V gene (reference sequence). The CDR3 is 15 residues long. The CDR3 DNA sequence: TGTGCCAGCACCGTACAGGGAAGCTCCTACAATGAGCAGTTCTTC. Its protein product is CASTVQGSSYNEQFF.

The chain recombines TRBV11-1 with TRBJ2-6, with D perhaps TRBD1 (6 bases). The length of the CDR3 is 21 residues. Germline V gives CDR1 SGHAT, CDR2 FQDESV (reference sequence). Trimming stripped 4 bases from V and 0 bases from J, with 25 bases between. The CDR3 DNA follows: TGTGCCAGCAGCTATCCCCGGGGACACAGATCTCAAAGCTCTGGGGCCAACGTCCTGACTTTC. Translation: CASSYPRGHRSQSSGANVLTF.